The following is a T cell receptor beta chain sequence with its context. The antigen remains unidentified. This entry is derived from a study of vaccination and CD4 T cells after COVID-19. Germline lookup yields CDR1 MNHEY and CDR2 SMNVEV (reference sequence). The CDR3 is made up of 17 amino acids. Trimming at V came to 4 bases and at J to 0 bases, leaving 9 bases not matched to a gene. The Oncomine TCR Beta short-read assay was applied to DNA of cultured CD4+ T cells. The authors extracted genomic DNA from cultured CD4+ T cells. TCRdb reprocessed the PCR reads with MiXCR, giving one entry per CDR3 protein. Of around 7,500 distinct CDR3 sequences in the sample, 30% to 40% were seen once. Treatment here: approximately 9-day PBMC culture with coronavirus spike peptide pools or control peptides (ViraFEST assay). Those CD4+ T cells from the unexposed donor predate the COVID-19 pandemic (2011-2018). Negative selection was the method that isolated CD4+ T cells after more than eight days of culture.

The sample comprised CD4+ T cells from blood, cultured in vitro. This TCR derives from a human donor in good health. The chain links TRBV27 to TRBJ1-5, with 7 bases that match TRBD1. DNA for the CDR3: TGTGCCAGCAGTTCGCGGGGGACAGTGTATAGCAATCAGCCCCAGCATTTT. It specifies CASSSRGTVYSNQPQHF.